Shown below are 21 T cell receptor beta chains from a single sample sequenced in a study of blood T cell repertoires in COVID-19. Data came from immunoSEQ multiplex PCR; TCRdb stores just in-frame clones and leaves some out. The sample contains fewer than 80,000 clones, 88% of which appear only once. What was sequenced was peripheral blood. The receptor set was obtained from a human donor in a cohort sampled during active COVID-19.

V and J are TRBV12-5 and TRBJ1-4, with a tentative D call TRBD1 (5 bases). Germline assignment: CDR1 LGHNT and CDR2 FRNRAP. This CDR3 spans 16 amino acids. The V end was cut by 4 bases, the J end by 0 bases, with 12 bases between. CDR3 in DNA: TGTGCTAGTGGTTCTGACAGACATGCAACTAATGAAAAACTGTTTTTT. Translated, it gives CASGSDRHATNEKLFF.

The rearrangement uses TRBV18 and TRBJ1-1; D not certain. Germline loops: CDR1 KGHSH, CDR2 LQKENI. This CDR3 spans 14 amino acids. Trimming cost V 6 bases and J 5 bases, with 16 bases left between them. The CDR3 loop is CASSPGVGRTEAFF. In nucleotides, the CDR3 is TGTGCCAGCTCGCCCGGAGTGGGGAGGACTGAAGCTTTCTTT.

This clone showed up just once. This rearrangement joins TRBV27 to TRBJ1-5, with 7 bases matching TRBD1. The CDR3 is 20 residues long. Germline V gives CDR1 MNHEY, CDR2 SMNVEV (reference sequence). The V gene end was trimmed by 5 bases and the J gene end by 6 bases; junction bases not matched to a gene: 25. The CDR3: CASSRRPRQGLGEIRQPQHF. The CDR3 DNA reads as TGTGCCAGCAGTCGAAGGCCCCGACAGGGTCTGGGTGAGATTCGTCAGCCCCAGCATTTT.

This sequence joins TRBV10-1 and TRBJ2-7, with 8 nucleotides matching TRBD1. The germline gives CDR1 WNHNN, CDR2 SYGVQD (reference sequence). V lost 3 bases to trimming and J lost 3 bases; unmatched junction nucleotides: 7. There are 15 residues in the CDR3. CDR3 sequence reads: CASSDPGTGLYEQYF. CDR3 in DNA: TGCGCCAGCAGTGACCCCGGGACAGGACTCTACGAGCAGTACTTC.

This clone is a singleton in its sample. This chain uses TRBV18 with TRBJ1-4; D is ambiguous. The germline V and J ends were trimmed by 0 bases and 0 bases, with 5 bases remaining between them. Germline CDR1 KGHSH, CDR2 LQKENI. CDR3 size: 15 residues. CDR3 amino acids: CASSPPSATNEKLFF. Here the CDR3 DNA reads TGTGCCAGCTCACCACCCTCCGCAACTAATGAAAAACTGTTTTTT. Filled out from reference TRBV18 and TRBJ1-4, the complete variable domain reads NAGVMQNPRHLVRRRGQEARLRCSPMKGHSHVYWYRQLPEEGLKFMVYLQKENIIDESGMPKERFSAEFPKEGPSILRIQQVVRGDSAAYFCASSPPSATNEKLFFGSGTQLSVL.

This clone occurred once. The J gene is TRBJ2-7, the V gene TRBV15; 7 nucleotides line up with TRBD1. The CDR3 has 14 amino acids. Trimming at V came to 1 base and at J to 4 bases, leaving 4 bases not matched to a gene. Germline lookup yields CDR1 LNHNV and CDR2 YYDKDF (reference sequence). The CDR3 region is CATSRVTGVYEQYF. The CDR3 region has the DNA TGTGCCACCAGCAGAGTTACAGGGGTTTACGAGCAGTACTTC.

This chain connects TRBV25-1 to TRBJ2-3; D remains unclear. Germline lookup yields CDR1 MGHDK and CDR2 SYGVNS. The CDR3 contains 13 residues. Trimming removed 4 bases from V and 8 bases from J, with 13 bases in between. CDR3 in amino acids: CASSAPGHGTQYF. The CDR3 DNA is TGTGCCAGCAGTGCCCCCGGTCATGGTACGCAGTATTTT.

The chain uses TRBV6-5 and TRBJ1-5; TRBD1 matches at 7 bases. This CDR3 region has 14 residues. Germline values: CDR1 MNHEY, CDR2 SVGAGI. The V segment lost 7 bases and the J segment 3 bases; nucleotides outside the gene matches: 6. CDR3: CASKPGQFNQPQHF. CDR3 DNA: TGTGCCAGCAAACCGGGACAGTTCAATCAGCCCCAGCATTTT.

This clone has a single count. The chain carries TRBV18 and TRBJ2-5; tentative D call: TRBD1 (5 bases). In germline, CDR1 is KGHSH, CDR2 LQKENI. This CDR3 spans 16 amino acids. V was trimmed by 1 base and J by 4 bases, leaving 16 bases between them. CDR3 nucleotides: TGTGCCAGCTCACCACAAATGACAGAGGCAGGAGAGACCCAGTACTTC. This translates into CASSPQMTEAGETQYF.

This rearrangement joins TRBV19 to TRBJ2-2; 15 positions match TRBD2. J gave up 5 bases and V 5 bases, and 12 bases lay outside the gene matches. The germline V gene has CDR1 LNHDA and CDR2 SQIVND (reference sequence). CDR3 length: 19 amino acids. DNA of the CDR3: TGTGCCAGTAGTCGCCTAGGACTAGCGGGGGGGCACGCAACCGGGGAGCTGTTTTTT. This codes for CASSRLGLAGGHATGELFF.

The V call is TRBV6-5, the J call TRBJ1-2; D is undetermined. The ends were cut back, 7 bases at V and 0 bases at J, with 9 bases in the middle. Per the germline V gene, CDR1 is MNHEY and CDR2 is SVGAGI. CDR3 length: 13 amino acids. The DNA of the CDR3 is TGTGCCAGCACAGGAACACCTAACTATGGCTACACCTTC. Translation gives CASTGTPNYGYTF.

This chain uses TRBV30 with TRBJ1-1; D possibly corresponds to TRBD1 (5 bases). This CDR3 has 13 amino acids. With 3 bases removed from V and 4 bases from J, the gap between germline ends came to 12 bases. CDR1 is GTSNPN, CDR2 SVGIG, per germline (reference sequence). The CDR3 DNA is TGTGCCTGGAGCTTCCGGAGGGGCACTGAAGCTTTCTTT. It yields the protein CAWSFRRGTEAFF. The complete variable domain, with remaining parts taken from reference TRBV30 and TRBJ1-1, reads SQTIHQWPATLVQPVGSPLSLECTVEGTSNPNLYWYRQAAGRGLQLLFYSVGIGQISSEVPQNLSASRPQDRQFILSSKKLLLSDSGFYLCAWSFRRGTEAFFGQGTRLTVV.

This sequence joins TRBV15 and TRBJ2-5; D unresolved. V was clipped by 3 bases and J by 2 bases, with 13 bases between them. The CDR3 is 15 amino acids. Germline CDR1 LNHNV, CDR2 YYDKDF (reference sequence). CDR3 residues: CATSSSLGRQETQYF. CDR3 bases: TGTGCCACCAGCAGTAGCTTAGGTAGACAAGAGACCCAGTACTTC.

This rearrangement joins TRBV29-1 to TRBJ2-3; D is possibly TRBD2 (7 bases). The CDR3 has 16 residues. Germline lookup yields CDR1 SQVTM and CDR2 ANQGSEA. Trimming took off 1 base at V and 2 bases at J, with 16 bases between the two ends. In DNA form, the CDR3 reads TGCAGCGTTGAAGGGCGGGGGCGTCGAGCCACAGATACGCAGTATTTT. As protein: CSVEGRGRRATDTQYF.

The chain is built from TRBV29-1 and TRBJ2-2; TRBD2 matches 7 bases. With V trimmed by 4 bases and J by 1 base, 6 bases remained unmatched. CDR1 SQVTM and CDR2 ANQGSEA come from the germline V gene. The CDR3 length is 15 residues. CDR3 amino acids: CSVVGASGNTGELFF. CDR3 DNA: TGCAGCGTTGTGGGAGCTAGCGGGAACACCGGGGAGCTGTTTTTT.

The chain joins TRBV28 to TRBJ2-7; a possible D gene is TRBD2 (5 bases). This CDR3 has 16 amino acids. Per germline, CDR1 MDHEN and CDR2 SYDVKM. Deletions cut 5 bases from V and 2 bases from J, with 19 bases between. The CDR3: CASSLTPRTGTYEQYF. In DNA form, the CDR3 reads TGTGCCAGCAGTCTGACCCCCCGGACTGGCACCTACGAGCAGTACTTC.

The chain has TRBV28 and TRBJ1-6; tentatively, D is TRBD1 (5 bases). Trimming took 7 bases from V and 7 from J, leaving 17 bases between them. This CDR3 is 15 amino acids long. Per germline, CDR1 MDHEN and CDR2 SYDVKM. This CDR3 reads CASTSGEGSNSPLHF. In nucleotides, the CDR3 is TGTGCCAGCACCTCCGGGGAGGGGTCGAATTCACCCCTCCACTTT. The full variable domain, rest sourced from reference TRBV28 and TRBJ1-6, is DVKVTQSSRYLVKRTGEKVFLECVQDMDHENMFWYRQDPGLGLRLIYFSYDVKMKEKGDIPEGYSVSREKKERFSLILESASTNQTSMYLCASTSGEGSNSPLHFGNGTRLTVT.

The chain carries TRBV6-1 and TRBJ2-5; 9 bases agree with TRBD2. The trim removed 0 bases at V and 2 bases at J, leaving 4 bases unmatched. There are 16 residues in the CDR3. The germline gives CDR1 MNHNS, CDR2 SASEGT. The chain's CDR3 is CASSEATSGPQETQYF. The CDR3 DNA sequence: TGTGCCAGCAGTGAAGCAACTAGCGGGCCACAAGAGACCCAGTACTTC.

This chain uses TRBV4-3 with TRBJ2-1, with TRBD2 matching 10 bases. V shed 0 bases and J 8 bases; nucleotides not matched to a gene: 7. From germline, CDR1 is LGHNA and CDR2 YSLEER. This CDR3 has 16 amino acids. DNA of the CDR3: TGCGCCAGCAGCCAAGATCGGCTAGCGGGGGTCGATGAGCAGTTCTTC. Encoded protein: CASSQDRLAGVDEQFF.

This clone was counted only a few times. The chain links TRBV5-1 to TRBJ1-5; 7 bases fit TRBD1. CDR3 size: 15 residues. The V segment lost 1 base and the J segment 0 bases; nucleotides outside the gene matches: 1. Per the germline V gene, CDR1 is SGHRS and CDR2 is YFSETQ. The CDR3 protein is CASSLTGDSNQPQHF. In DNA form, the CDR3 reads TGCGCCAGCAGCTTGACAGGGGATAGCAATCAGCCCCAGCATTTT.

The chain has TRBV2 and TRBJ2-1, with D maybe TRBD2 (5 bases). The germline V gene has CDR1 SNHLY and CDR2 FYNNEI. CDR3 size: 13 residues. The V end was cut by 6 bases, the J end by 8 bases, with 14 bases between. The CDR3: CASRRAERDEQFF. CDR3 bases: TGTGCCAGCAGGCGGGCAGAGCGCGATGAGCAGTTCTTC.